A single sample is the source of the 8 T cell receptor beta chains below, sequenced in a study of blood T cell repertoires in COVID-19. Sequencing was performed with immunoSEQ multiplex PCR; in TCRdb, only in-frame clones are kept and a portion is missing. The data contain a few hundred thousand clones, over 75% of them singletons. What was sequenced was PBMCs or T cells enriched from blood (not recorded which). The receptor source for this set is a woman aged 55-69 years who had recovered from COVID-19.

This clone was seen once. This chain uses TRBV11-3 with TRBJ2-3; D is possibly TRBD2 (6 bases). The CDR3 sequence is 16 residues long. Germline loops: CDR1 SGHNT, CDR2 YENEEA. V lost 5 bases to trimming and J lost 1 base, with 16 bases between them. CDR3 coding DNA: TGTGCCAGCAGCCCCCCTGGTAGCGGAGGCACAGATACGCAGTATTTT. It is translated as CASSPPGSGGTDTQYF.

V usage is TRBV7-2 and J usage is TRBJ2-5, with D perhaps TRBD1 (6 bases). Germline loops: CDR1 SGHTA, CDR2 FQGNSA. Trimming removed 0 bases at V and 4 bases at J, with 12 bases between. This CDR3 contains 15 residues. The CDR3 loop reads CASSLAGHLGETQYF. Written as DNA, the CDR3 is TGTGCCAGCAGCTTAGCGGGACACTTGGGAGAGACCCAGTACTTC.

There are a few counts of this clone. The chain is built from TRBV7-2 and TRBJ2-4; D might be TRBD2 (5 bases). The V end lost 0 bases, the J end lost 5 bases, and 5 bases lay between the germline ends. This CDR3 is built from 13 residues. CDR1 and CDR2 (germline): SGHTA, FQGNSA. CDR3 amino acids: CASSLARENIQYF. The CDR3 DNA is TGTGCCAGCAGCTTAGCGAGGGAAAACATTCAGTACTTC.

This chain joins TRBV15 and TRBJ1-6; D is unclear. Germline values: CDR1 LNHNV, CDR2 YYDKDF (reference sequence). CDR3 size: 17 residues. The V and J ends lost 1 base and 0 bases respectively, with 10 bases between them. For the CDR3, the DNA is TGTGCCACCAGCAGAGGACCGGAGGGCTCCTATAATTCACCCCTCCACTTT. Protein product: CATSRGPEGSYNSPLHF.

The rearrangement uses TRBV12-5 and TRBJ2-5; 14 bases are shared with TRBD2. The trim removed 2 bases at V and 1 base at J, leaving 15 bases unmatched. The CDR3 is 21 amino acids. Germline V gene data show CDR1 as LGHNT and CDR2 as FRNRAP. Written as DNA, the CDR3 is TGTGCTAGTGGTTTGCTCTCCCCGGGACTAGCGGGAGAACGCCGCCAAGAGACCCAGTACTTC. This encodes CASGLLSPGLAGERRQETQYF.

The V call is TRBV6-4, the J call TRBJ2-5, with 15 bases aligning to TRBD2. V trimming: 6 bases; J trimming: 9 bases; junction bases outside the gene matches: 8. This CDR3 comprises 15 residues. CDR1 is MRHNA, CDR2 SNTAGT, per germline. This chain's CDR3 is CASREFGLAGGPQYF. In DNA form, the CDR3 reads TGTGCCAGCAGAGAGTTCGGACTAGCGGGAGGGCCCCAGTACTTC.

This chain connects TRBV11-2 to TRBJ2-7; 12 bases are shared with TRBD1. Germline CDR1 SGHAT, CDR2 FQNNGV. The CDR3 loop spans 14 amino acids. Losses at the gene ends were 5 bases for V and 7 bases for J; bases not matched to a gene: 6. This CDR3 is CASSPRDRGREQYF. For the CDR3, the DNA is TGTGCCAGCAGCCCTCGGGACAGGGGGCGGGAGCAGTACTTC.

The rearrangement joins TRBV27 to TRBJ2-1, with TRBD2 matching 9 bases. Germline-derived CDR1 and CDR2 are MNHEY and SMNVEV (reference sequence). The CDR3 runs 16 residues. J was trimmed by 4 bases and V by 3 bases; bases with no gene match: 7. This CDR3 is CASSFSPSGAYNEQFF. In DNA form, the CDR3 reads TGTGCCAGCAGTTTCTCCCCTAGCGGGGCTTACAATGAGCAGTTCTTC.